This is a list of T cell receptor beta chains from one sample in a study of blood T cell repertoires in COVID-19. Clones were read by immunoSEQ multiplex PCR, and TCRdb kept only the in-frame ones, dropping some. This sample has around 300,000 clones, with around 87% found just once. The sequenced sample was peripheral blood. Receptors originate from a middle-aged man with active or convalescent COVID-19. CDR3s leave out the opening cysteine and the closing phenylalanine or tryptophan. The D gene is left open where the match is weak.

cdr3_aa v_call d_call j_call
ASSFRQGYYNEQF TRBV7-8 TRBD1 TRBJ2-1
ASSLAVYQAF TRBV5-1 - TRBJ1-1
ASSQDGRGDEKLF TRBV4-2 TRBD1 TRBJ1-4
AWSVMEGREQF TRBV30 - TRBJ2-1
ASSPPEAAEAF TRBV18 - TRBJ1-1
ASSSRGLTDNEQF TRBV7-9 TRBD1 TRBJ2-1
ASSIDEGSGRALAYNEQF TRBV19 TRBD2 TRBJ2-1
ASSPSSYNSPLH TRBV3-1/TRBV3-2 - TRBJ1-6
ASSPLGEGGPFSYNEQF TRBV18 - TRBJ2-1
ASSQDRAGGNNEQF TRBV4-1 TRBD1 TRBJ2-1
ASSYSGGSYNEQF TRBV6-5 - TRBJ2-1
ATREGLNIQY TRBV28 TRBD2 TRBJ2-4
ATMARSSNTEAF TRBV24-1 - TRBJ1-1
ALGTGNQPQH TRBV30 - TRBJ1-5
ATGDRDSFRGYT TRBV7-9 TRBD1 TRBJ1-2
ASSAETGYSNQPQH TRBV6-1 - TRBJ1-5
ASSRDRQETQY TRBV7-2 - TRBJ2-5
ASSPGGTGSYGYT TRBV5-1 TRBD1 TRBJ1-2
ASSINRGYEQY TRBV6-2/TRBV6-3 TRBD1 TRBJ2-7
ARSSPGPGHEKLF TRBV7-5 - TRBJ1-4
ASSPLAGVETQY TRBV5-4 TRBD2 TRBJ2-5
ASSPRHSHGYT TRBV27 - TRBJ1-2
ASSGGEGRSIY TRBV25-1 - TRBJ1-3
ASTRPGYNDEQF TRBV27 - TRBJ2-1
ASSQVAGSDQPQH TRBV4-1 - TRBJ1-5
AISGGTSDEQF TRBV10-3 TRBD2 TRBJ2-1
ASSLGQGAGETQY TRBV5-1 TRBD1 TRBJ2-5
ASSYSGRGYEQY TRBV6-5 TRBD2 TRBJ2-7
ASKERWNTEAF TRBV2 - TRBJ1-1
ASSELSYEQY TRBV2 - TRBJ2-7
ASSLGIRGTGELF TRBV7-6 - TRBJ2-2
ASSLRRGAARMY TRBV7-9 TRBD2 TRBJ2-3
ASSETGLGRNTEAF TRBV18 - TRBJ1-1
AWSVGQVEAF TRBV30 - TRBJ1-1
ASSLATGVAGELF TRBV5-4 TRBD1 TRBJ2-2
ASSLGGADLYIQY TRBV7-2 - TRBJ2-4
ASSLVVSGTDTQY TRBV7-2 - TRBJ2-3
ASRIGGSGFGADTQY TRBV2 TRBD2 TRBJ2-3
ASSWDRFPYEQY TRBV5-1 TRBD1 TRBJ2-7
ASSIARQGGSYEQY TRBV19 TRBD1 TRBJ2-7
ASRTGSLRGNSPLH TRBV6-6 - TRBJ1-6